The rows below give T cell receptor beta chains drawn from one sample of a study of T cell responses to AZD1222 COVID-19 vaccine. The method was immunoSEQ multiplex PCR; TCRdb's version includes in-frame clones alone and lacks a portion of them. The sample records about 120,000 clones, roughly 90% being singletons. This material consisted of peripheral blood, taken on day 0 of AZD1222 vaccination. These receptors originate from an adult in good health. CDR3s include the opening cysteine and the closing phenylalanine or tryptophan. Each record gives: V gene, CDR3 protein.

V gene: TRBV6-2/TRBV6-3; CDR3 protein: CASSYPGDEQYF
V gene: TRBV5-8; CDR3 protein: CASSITSSGVAKNIQYF
V gene: TRBV10-3; CDR3 protein: CAISAKGEQYF
V gene: TRBV12-3/TRBV12-4; CDR3 protein: CASSLAARTEAFF
V gene: TRBV10-3; CDR3 protein: CAISETSGGNEQFF
V gene: TRBV7-2; CDR3 protein: CASSLGRGGTEAFF
V gene: TRBV25-1; CDR3 protein: CASSARTGQGTQRGYF
V gene: TRBV7-2; CDR3 protein: CASSLDPGGTEAFF
V gene: TRBV2; CDR3 protein: CASSDQAYEQYF
V gene: TRBV21-1; CDR3 protein: CASSKSWTSGGYEQYF
V gene: TRBV4-1; CDR3 protein: CASSLGPPAGEKLFF
V gene: TRBV19; CDR3 protein: CASSIRRSSYEQYF
V gene: TRBV2; CDR3 protein: CASSGQGARGTEAFF
V gene: TRBV7-9; CDR3 protein: CASSQLEDYGYTF
V gene: TRBV27; CDR3 protein: CASSPLGGAGSYNEQFF
V gene: TRBV11-2; CDR3 protein: CASSLDHNPLTF